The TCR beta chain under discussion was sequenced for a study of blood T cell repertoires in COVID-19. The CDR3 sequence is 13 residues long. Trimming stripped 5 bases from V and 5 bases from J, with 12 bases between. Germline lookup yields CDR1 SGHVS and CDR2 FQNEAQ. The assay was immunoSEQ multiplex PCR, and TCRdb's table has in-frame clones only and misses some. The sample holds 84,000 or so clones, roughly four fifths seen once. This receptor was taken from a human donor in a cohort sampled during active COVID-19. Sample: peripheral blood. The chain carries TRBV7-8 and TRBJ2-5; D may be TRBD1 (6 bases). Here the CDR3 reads CASSRGQRETQYF. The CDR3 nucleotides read TGTGCCAGCAGCCGCGGACAGAGGGAGACCCAGTACTTC. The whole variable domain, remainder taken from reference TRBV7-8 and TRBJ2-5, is GAGVSQSPRYKVAKRGQDVALRCDPISGHVSLFWYQQALGQGPEFLTYFQNEAQLDKSGLPSDRFFAERPEGSVSTLKIQRTQQEDSAVYLCASSRGQRETQYFGPGTRLLVL.